This T cell receptor (beta chain) appears in the sequencing data of a study of T cells expressing NK-cell markers. Across the study: The authors sequenced eight donors, of whom seven were HCMV-seropositive and one was seronegative. Study-wide results and caveats: Expanded NKG2C+ T cell clones were not confirmed as HCMV-specific.

Following a re-call of the 5' RACE reads, TCRdb has one entry per CDR3 protein and lacks DNA. In all, the sample yields under 500,000 distinct CDR3 sequences. In germline, CDR1 is DFQATT, CDR2 SNEGSKA (reference sequence). This CDR3 region has 17 residues. With regard to this clonotype: The antigen is unknown.

The sequenced sample was blood T cells: a sorted CD56 or NKG2C T cell subset, CD4+ or CD8+ T cells, or bulk PBMC T cells (not recorded which). This receptor was obtained from a woman aged 18 to 75 in good health. V is TRBV20-1 and J is TRBJ1-5; TCRdb picks TRBD1, but there is no DNA to check that call. The CDR3 region is CSAGGLSSGGSSQPQHF.